The source of this TCR beta chain is a study of tumor-infiltrating lymphocytes in primary liver carcinoma. Germline CDR1 reads DFQATT; CDR2 reads SNEGSKA (reference sequence). CDR3 length: 16 residues. Unmatched junction bases numbered 11, after V lost 0 bases and J lost 9 bases. Remarks on this clonotype: This may come from a read error, since a much larger clone is one base off.

Using a constant-region primer together with ProtoScript II reverse transcriptase, TCR beta cDNA was made from roughly 520 ng of total RNA. Slightly modified ARM-PCR, run as three nested multiplex PCR rounds, produced the TCR beta libraries. For approximately 11 cycles apiece, the opening two PCR rounds ran with TRBV1-TRBV30 forward primers and a C-beta reverse primer. One entry per CDR3 protein, called by TCRdb with MiXCR from the multiplex PCR reads. The table shows tens of thousands of distinct CDR3 sequences, with roughly four fifths occurring only once. Total RNA and DNA came together from about 21-30 mg of bulk tissue without cell sorting.

The TCR originated in a man aged 40-49 years with primary liver carcinoma and hepatitis B virus infection. The sequencing input was liver tumor tissue from sampling region 4. Subset indicated: tumor region T4, right-lateral pole. The rearrangement uses TRBV20-1 and TRBJ1-6; 7 bases match TRBD1. The CDR3 here is CSARDIRQGGGSPLHF. As DNA, the CDR3 is TGCAGTGCTAGAGATATTAGACAGGGAGGGGGTTCACCCCTCCACTTT.